This TCR beta chain originates from a study of response to subunit inactivated influenza vaccine. Study-level findings and limits: Each seasonal influenza vaccination recruits few new T cells, the authors suggested.

MiXCR, applied by TCRdb to the RT-PCR reads, yields one record per CDR3 protein. The sample has roughly 570,000 distinct CDR3 sequences, around 15% seen once. This CDR3 is built from 16 residues. The trim removed 0 bases at V and 0 bases at J, leaving 2 bases unmatched. The germline CDR1 and CDR2 sequences are LGHNA and YNFKEQ. Concerning this clonotype itself: Antigen unknown.

Material: PBMCs from blood, obtained 12 days after vaccination. This clonotype originated in a man between 45 and 60 years old who received an inactivated influenza vaccine. This chain connects TRBV4-2 to TRBJ2-7, with 10 bases aligning to TRBD1. The CDR3 coding sequence is TGTGCCAGCAGCCAAGAAGGGACAGGGGTCTCCTACGAGCAGTACTTC. As protein: CASSQEGTGVSYEQYF.